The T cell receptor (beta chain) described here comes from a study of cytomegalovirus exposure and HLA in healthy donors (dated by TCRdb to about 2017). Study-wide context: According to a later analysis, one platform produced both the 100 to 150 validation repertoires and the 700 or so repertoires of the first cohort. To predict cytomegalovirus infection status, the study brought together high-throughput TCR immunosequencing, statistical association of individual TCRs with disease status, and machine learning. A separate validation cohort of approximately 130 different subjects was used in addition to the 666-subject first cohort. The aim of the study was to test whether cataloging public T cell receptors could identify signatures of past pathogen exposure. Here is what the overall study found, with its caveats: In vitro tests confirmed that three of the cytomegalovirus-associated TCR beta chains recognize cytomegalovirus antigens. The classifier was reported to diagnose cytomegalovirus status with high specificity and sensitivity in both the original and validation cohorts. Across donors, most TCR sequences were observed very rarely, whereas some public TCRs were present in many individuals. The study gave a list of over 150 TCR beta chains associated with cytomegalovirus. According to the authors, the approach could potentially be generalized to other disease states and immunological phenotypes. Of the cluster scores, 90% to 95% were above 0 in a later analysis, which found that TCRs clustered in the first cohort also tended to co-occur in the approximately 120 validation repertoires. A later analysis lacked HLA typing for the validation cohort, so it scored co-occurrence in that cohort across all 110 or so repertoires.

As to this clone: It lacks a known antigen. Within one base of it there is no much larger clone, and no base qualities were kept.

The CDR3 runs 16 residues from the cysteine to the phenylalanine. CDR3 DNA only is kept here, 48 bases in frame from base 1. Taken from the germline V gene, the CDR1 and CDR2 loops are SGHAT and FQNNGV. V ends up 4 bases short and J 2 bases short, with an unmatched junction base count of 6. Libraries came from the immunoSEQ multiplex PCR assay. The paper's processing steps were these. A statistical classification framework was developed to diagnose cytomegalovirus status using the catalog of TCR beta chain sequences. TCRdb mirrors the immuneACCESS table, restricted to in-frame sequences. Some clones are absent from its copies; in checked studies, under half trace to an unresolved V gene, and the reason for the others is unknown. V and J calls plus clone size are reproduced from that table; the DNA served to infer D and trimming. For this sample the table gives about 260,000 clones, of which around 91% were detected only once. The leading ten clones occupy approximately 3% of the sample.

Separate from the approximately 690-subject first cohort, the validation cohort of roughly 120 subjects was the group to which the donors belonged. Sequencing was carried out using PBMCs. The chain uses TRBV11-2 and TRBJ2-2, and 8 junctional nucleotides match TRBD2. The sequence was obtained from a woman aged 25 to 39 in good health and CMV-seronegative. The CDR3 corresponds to CASSSPGLANTGELFF. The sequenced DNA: TGTGCCAGCAGCTCCCCTGGACTAGCCAACACCGGGGAGCTGTTTTTT.